Listed below are T cell receptor beta chains from one sample, sequenced in a study of T cell responses to AZD1222 COVID-19 vaccine. Sequencing was performed with immunoSEQ multiplex PCR; in TCRdb, only in-frame clones are kept and a portion is missing. The table records around 160,000 clones, about 87% of them present only once. The sequencing used peripheral blood, collected on day 0 of AZD1222 vaccination. The receptor source for this set is an adult in good health. Each CDR3 is given with its conserved first and last residue. A D gene is named only where the DNA matches it firmly. Rows give clone size only sometimes, using once, few, many, or a class for an expanded clone.

j_call clone_size d_call v_call cdr3_aa cdr3_nt
TRBJ1-2 . . TRBV7-2 CASSFRDATNYGYTF TGTGCCAGCAGCTTCCGGGACGCAACTAACTATGGCTACACCTTC
TRBJ2-5 . . TRBV13 CASSWAGQLQETQYF TGTGCCAGCAGCTGGGCGGGACAGCTACAAGAGACCCAGTACTTC
TRBJ1-2 . TRBD1 TRBV9 CASSVTGGRHYGYTF TGTGCCAGCAGCGTAACAGGGGGAAGACACTATGGCTACACCTTC
TRBJ1-2 . . TRBV5-1 CASSFEGPKNYGYTF TGCGCCAGCAGCTTCGAGGGGCCAAAAAACTATGGCTACACCTTC
TRBJ2-3 . TRBD2 TRBV24-1 CATSDVAGGRTDTQYF TGTGCCACCAGTGACGTAGCGGGGGGGAGGACAGATACGCAGTATTTT
TRBJ1-2 . . TRBV5-1 CASSAMAETGYTF TGCGCCAGCAGCGCGATGGCGGAGACTGGCTACACCTTC
TRBJ1-2 . . TRBV12-5 CASGGGFLLYGYTF TGTGCTAGTGGGGGGGGTTTCCTACTATATGGCTACACCTTC
TRBJ2-3 . TRBD1 TRBV12-3/TRBV12-4 CASRRQGADTQYF TGTGCCAGCAGACGTCAGGGGGCAGATACGCAGTATTTT
TRBJ1-2 . . TRBV19 CASSPSTGPGSYYGYTF TGTGCCAGTAGTCCCTCCACAGGGCCAGGATCGTACTATGGCTACACCTTC
TRBJ1-5 . . TRBV4-3 CASSQDPGQNQPQHF TGCGCCAGCAGCCAAGACCCGGGGCAAAATCAGCCCCAGCATTTT
TRBJ1-5 once . TRBV27 CASSLSTIQPQHF TGTGCCAGCAGTTTATCGACAATTCAGCCCCAGCATTTT
TRBJ1-4 . . TRBV6-2/TRBV6-3 CASSTRAENEKLFF TGTGCCAGCAGTACGAGGGCTGAAAATGAAAAACTGTTTTTT
TRBJ2-3 few TRBD1 TRBV6-4 CASSVGTGGSDTQYF TGTGCCAGCAGTGTCGGGACAGGGGGCTCAGATACGCAGTATTTT
TRBJ2-2 once . TRBV18 CASSPNIADLVFF TGTGCCAGCTCACCAAACATAGCGGACTTGGTGTTTTTT
TRBJ1-3 . . TRBV28 CASRRTRNTIYF TGTGCCAGCAGGCGGACCCGAAACACCATATATTTT
TRBJ1-3 . . TRBV24-1 CATSDFSPGFSGNTIYF TGTGCCACCAGTGATTTTAGCCCAGGGTTCTCTGGAAACACCATATATTTT
TRBJ1-1 . . TRBV6-5 CASSYRSWDRNTEAFF TGTGCCAGCAGTTATCGTAGCTGGGACCGGAACACTGAAGCTTTCTTT
TRBJ2-6 . . TRBV15 CATSRPDGGGANVLTF TGTGCCACCAGCAGACCTGACGGCGGTGGGGCCAACGTCCTGACTTTC
TRBJ1-5 . . TRBV28 CASSLAGDNQPQHF TGTGCCAGCAGTCTAGCCGGGGACAATCAGCCCCAGCATTTT
TRBJ1-6 . TRBD1 TRBV9 CASSVEGQGSGPLHF TGTGCCAGCAGCGTGGAGGGACAGGGTTCTGGACCCCTCCACTTT
TRBJ2-7 . . TRBV10-1 CAADRDGAIRPYF TGCGCCGCGGACCGGGACGGAGCCATAAGGCCGTACTTC
TRBJ2-1 . TRBD2 TRBV7-3 CASSRSGGASNEQFF TGTGCCAGCAGCCGAAGCGGGGGGGCCAGCAATGAGCAGTTCTTC
TRBJ1-1 . TRBD1 TRBV19 CASSTLVTGARAFF TGTGCCAGTAGTACGCTGGTTACAGGGGCGCGTGCTTTCTTT
TRBJ1-1 . . TRBV6-5 CASSLFMGNTEAFF TGTGCCAGCAGTTTGTTTATGGGGAACACTGAAGCTTTCTTT
TRBJ1-4 . . TRBV3-1/TRBV3-2 CASSLTIATNEKLFF TGTGCCAGCAGCCTCACAATTGCAACTAATGAAAAACTGTTTTTT
TRBJ1-6 . . TRBV18 CASSPNGGPNSPLHF TGTGCCAGCTCACCAAATGGGGGCCCAAATTCACCCCTCCACTTT
TRBJ2-1 . . TRBV6-5 CASSPRTVNPRPFF TGTGCCAGCAGTCCCCGAACAGTGAATCCTAGGCCGTTCTTC
TRBJ2-7 . . TRBV28 CASSLWRGASSYEQYF TGTGCCAGCAGTTTGTGGAGGGGGGCGAGCTCCTACGAGCAGTACTTC
TRBJ2-7 . . TRBV6-6 CASRPAGGNSYEQYF TGTGCCAGCAGACCGGCTGGGGGGAACTCCTACGAGCAGTACTTC
TRBJ1-2 . TRBD1 TRBV9 CASSPGTGATTIYGYTF TGTGCCAGCAGCCCCGGGACAGGGGCCACGACTATCTATGGCTACACCTTC
TRBJ2-1 . . TRBV6-2/TRBV6-3 CASSYSREAVSSYNEQFF TGTGCCAGCAGTTACTCAAGGGAGGCGGTGAGCTCCTACAATGAGCAGTTCTTC
TRBJ1-6 once . TRBV18 CASSPPTGSYSPLHF TGTGCCAGCTCACCACCCACAGGGAGTTATTCACCCCTCCACTTT
TRBJ2-1 . . TRBV6-2/TRBV6-3 CASSPARTGFGGGYNEQFF TGTGCCAGCAGCCCTGCCCGGACAGGGTTTGGGGGGGGGTACAATGAGCAGTTCTTC
TRBJ1-4 . TRBD1 TRBV5-8 CASSSGTGYGEKLFF TGTGCCAGCAGCTCCGGGACAGGGTACGGTGAAAAACTGTTTTTT
TRBJ1-2 once . TRBV6-5 CASSWAGGYTF TGTGCCAGCAGTTGGGCCGGTGGCTACACCTTC
TRBJ1-2 . TRBD1 TRBV5-4 CASSTDRGGYTF TGTGCCAGCAGCACGGACAGGGGTGGCTACACCTTC
TRBJ1-2 . TRBD1 TRBV28 CASSDATTRTGGYGYTF TGTGCCAGCAGCGACGCAACCACCAGGACAGGAGGGTATGGCTACACCTTC
TRBJ1-4 . TRBD1 TRBV7-8 CASSWTGSTNEKLFF TGTGCCAGCAGCTGGACAGGGTCAACTAATGAAAAACTGTTTTTT
TRBJ1-2 few . TRBV29-1 CSGLLTGGGRGYTF TGCAGCGGTCTTCTAACAGGAGGCGGCAGGGGCTACACCTTC
TRBJ1-1 few . TRBV19 CASSEDSRPTEAFF TGTGCCAGTAGTGAGGACAGTCGTCCCACTGAAGCTTTCTTT
TRBJ2-7 . TRBD2 TRBV18 CASSPRTSGSSGEQYF TGTGCCAGCTCACCACGGACTAGCGGTTCTAGTGGCGAGCAGTACTTC
TRBJ1-2 . TRBD1 TRBV29-1 CSVVLAGGNYGYTF TGCAGCGTTGTACTGGCAGGGGGGAACTATGGCTACACCTTC
TRBJ1-2 . . TRBV7-2 CASSLWNQPLSSGYTF TGTGCCAGCAGCTTATGGAACCAGCCCCTTAGCTCTGGCTACACCTTC